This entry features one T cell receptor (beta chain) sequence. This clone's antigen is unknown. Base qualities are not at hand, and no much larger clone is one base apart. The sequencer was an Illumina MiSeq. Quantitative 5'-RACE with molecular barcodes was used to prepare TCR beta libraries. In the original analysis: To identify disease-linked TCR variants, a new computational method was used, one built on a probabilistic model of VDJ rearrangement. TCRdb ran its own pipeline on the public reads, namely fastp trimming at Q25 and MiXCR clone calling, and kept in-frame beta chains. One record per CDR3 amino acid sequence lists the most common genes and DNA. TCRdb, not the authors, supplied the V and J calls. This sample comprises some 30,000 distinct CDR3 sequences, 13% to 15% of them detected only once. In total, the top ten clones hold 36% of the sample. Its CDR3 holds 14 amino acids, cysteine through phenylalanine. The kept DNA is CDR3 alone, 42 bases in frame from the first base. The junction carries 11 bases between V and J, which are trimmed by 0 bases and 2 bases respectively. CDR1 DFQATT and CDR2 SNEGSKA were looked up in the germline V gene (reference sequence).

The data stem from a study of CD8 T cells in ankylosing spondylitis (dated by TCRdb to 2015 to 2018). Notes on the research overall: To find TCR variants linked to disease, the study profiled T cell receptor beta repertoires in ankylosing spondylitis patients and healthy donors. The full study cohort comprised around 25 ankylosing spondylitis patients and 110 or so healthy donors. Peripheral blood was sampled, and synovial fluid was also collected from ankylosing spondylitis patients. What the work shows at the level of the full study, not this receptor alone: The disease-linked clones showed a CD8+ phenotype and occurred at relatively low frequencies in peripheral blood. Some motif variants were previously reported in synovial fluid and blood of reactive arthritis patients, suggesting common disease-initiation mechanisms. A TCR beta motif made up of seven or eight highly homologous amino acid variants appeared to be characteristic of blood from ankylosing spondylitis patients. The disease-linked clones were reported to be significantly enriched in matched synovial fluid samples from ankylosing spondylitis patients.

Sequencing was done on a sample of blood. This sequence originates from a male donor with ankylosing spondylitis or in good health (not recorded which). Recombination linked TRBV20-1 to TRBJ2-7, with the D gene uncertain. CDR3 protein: CSARDYLAPYEQYF. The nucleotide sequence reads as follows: TGCAGTGCTAGAGATTACCTGGCCCCCTACGAGCAGTACTTC.